This T cell receptor beta chain was recorded in a study of blood T cell repertoires in COVID-19 (dated by TCRdb to 2019 to 2021). With respect to the entire study: Samples covering the acute and convalescent phases of COVID-19 were provided by collaborators in the United States, Italy and Spain. The prospective study material was composed of cDNA or gDNA derived from T cells, B-cell-depleted T cells, or PBMCs. Where available, HLA class I and class II types were taken from metadata supplied by the sample provider and were not determined by assay-based typing. The sample metadata nearly always contained a de-identified subject ID, COVID-19 status, age in years and sex. The samples were drawn from two sources: the first 160 participants of the ongoing ImmuneRACE study, and 1,200 or so subjects contributed by 6 global collaborators. The repertoires were made available in a free public database intended to serve as a resource for research on the immune response to SARS-CoV-2. Subjects who had been exposed to COVID-19, were actively infected with it, or had recovered from it provided the deeply sampled blood TCRbeta repertoires that made up the dataset.

A second Seattle source provided samples from volunteer blood donors who had recovered from COVID-19. The collaborating institutions used their own protocols to collect whole blood in K2EDTA tubes. For TCRbeta analysis, collaborators shipped samples in one of three forms: frozen whole blood, isolated PBMCs, or DNA extracted from either of those sample types. V ends up 9 bases short and J 6 bases short, with an unmatched junction base count of 11. Including the terminal cysteine and phenylalanine, the CDR3 comprises 17 residues. This entry keeps only the CDR3 DNA: 51 bases, framed from base 1. As encoded in the germline V gene, CDR1 is SGHVS while CDR2 is FQNEAQ. The investigation overall reported the following: Clinical and demographic metadata were provided uncurated, with the amount varying by source and participant.

On this clone itself: There is no known antigen for this receptor. The record has no base qualities; no much larger clone is one base away.

TCRbeta CDR3 regions were amplified from genomic DNA by means of the immunoSEQ Assay, a bias-controlled multiplex PCR. The study's processing was this. The number of nucleated cells in each sample was estimated from the amplification of reference gene primers within the assay. To quantify the absolute abundance of each unique TCRbeta CDR3 rearrangement, sequence reads were collapsed and filtered. For each sample, productive Simpson clonality was calculated as the square root of Simpson's diversity index over productive rearrangements. TCRdb took this table from immuneACCESS and kept in-frame rearrangements with V and J called. Such tables lack part of the clones; where checked against another copy, unresolved V genes explain under half of the gap, and the rest is unexplained. Clone size and V and J calls were adopted from that table, with D and trimming inferred from the DNA. The sample table holds 150,000 or so clones, of which about 85% were seen once. Jointly, the top ten make up around 1.2% of the sample.

The clonotype comes from a man aged 55 to 70 who had recovered from COVID-19. Source material: peripheral blood. In this chain, TRBV7-8 is recombined with TRBJ2-2; 15 central nucleotides agree with TRBD2. Read as DNA, the sequence is TGTGCCAGTTACGCTACAGGACTAGCGGGGGGGCCCGGGGAGCTGTTTTTT. This codes for CASYATGLAGGPGELFF. Here the CDR3 is joined to the reference TRBV7-8 and TRBJ2-2 genes, and the full variable domain is: GAGVSQSPRYKVAKRGQDVALRCDPISGHVSLFWYQQALGQGPEFLTYFQNEAQLDKSGLPSDRFFAERPEGSVSTLKIQRTQQEDSAVYLCASYATGLAGGPGELFFGEGSRLTVL.